Listed here is a single TCR beta chain. Its specificity is not known. The primer mix had 60 Vbeta and 13 Jbeta primers. TCRdb's table, derived via immunoSEQ multiplex PCR, lists solely in-frame clones and lacks some. The table lists about 82,000 clones, around 77% of them singletons. These data originate in a study of cytomegalovirus exposure and HLA in healthy donors. General study findings and limits: Certain indistinguishable V segments, among them TRBV6-2 and TRBV6-3, were excluded. Three of the chains that were CMV-associated were confirmed in vitro to be specific for CMV antigens.

With 0 bases clipped from V and 1 base from J, the junction kept 1 base outside the gene matches. Germline loops: CDR1 SGHRS, CDR2 YFSETQ. This CDR3 has 14 amino acids. The chain has TRBV5-1 and TRBJ2-7, with 7 bases identical to TRBD1. This TCR came from a man aged 45-60 years in good health and CMV-seronegative. The sample consisted of PBMCs. This CDR3 is CASSLEQGSYEQYF. Written as DNA, the CDR3 is TGCGCCAGCAGCTTGGAACAGGGGTCCTACGAGCAGTACTTC.